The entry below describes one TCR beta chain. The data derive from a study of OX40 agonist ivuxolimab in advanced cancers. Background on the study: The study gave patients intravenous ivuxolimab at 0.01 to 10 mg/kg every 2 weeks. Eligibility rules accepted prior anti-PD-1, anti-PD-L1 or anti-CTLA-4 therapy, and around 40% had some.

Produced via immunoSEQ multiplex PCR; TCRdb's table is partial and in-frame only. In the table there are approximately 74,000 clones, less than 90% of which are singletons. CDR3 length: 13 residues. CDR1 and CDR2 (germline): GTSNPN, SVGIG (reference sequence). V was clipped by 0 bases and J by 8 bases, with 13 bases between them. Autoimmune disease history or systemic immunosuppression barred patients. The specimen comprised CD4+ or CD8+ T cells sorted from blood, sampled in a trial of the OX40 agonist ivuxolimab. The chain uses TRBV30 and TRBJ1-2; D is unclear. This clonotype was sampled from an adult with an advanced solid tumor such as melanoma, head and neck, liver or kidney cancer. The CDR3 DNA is TGTGCCTGGAGTGTACGACTTTCCCAAGGCTACACCTTC. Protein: CAWSVRLSQGYTF.